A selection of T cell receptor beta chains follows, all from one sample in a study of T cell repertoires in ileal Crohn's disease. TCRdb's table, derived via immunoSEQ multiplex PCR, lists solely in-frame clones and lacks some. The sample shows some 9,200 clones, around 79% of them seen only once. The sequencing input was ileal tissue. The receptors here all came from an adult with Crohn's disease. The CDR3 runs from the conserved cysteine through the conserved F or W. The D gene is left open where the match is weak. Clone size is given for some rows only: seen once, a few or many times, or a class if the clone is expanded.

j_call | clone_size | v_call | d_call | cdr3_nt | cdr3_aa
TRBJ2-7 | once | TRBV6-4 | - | TGTGCCAGCAGTGACTCTCGCGGAACCTCATCGTCCTACGAGCAGTACTTC | CASSDSRGTSSSYEQYF
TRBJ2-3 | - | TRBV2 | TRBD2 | TGTGCCAGCAACCGGCGGGGGGACACAGATACGCAGTATTTT | CASNRRGDTDTQYF
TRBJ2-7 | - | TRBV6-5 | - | TGTGCCAGCAGTTACTCATATGGGGAGACCTACGAGCAGTACTTC | CASSYSYGETYEQYF
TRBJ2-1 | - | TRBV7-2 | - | TGTGCCAGCAGCTTATATTTCGGTCGGGGAGCGTTAAGAGATGAGCAGTTCTTC | CASSLYFGRGALRDEQFF
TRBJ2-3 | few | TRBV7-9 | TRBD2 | TGTGCCAGCAGCACGCGGACTAGCGGGGTAGGCACAGATACGCAGTATTTT | CASSTRTSGVGTDTQYF
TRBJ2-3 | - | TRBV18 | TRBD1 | TGTGCCAGCTCTCTTGGGACAGACACAGATACGCAGTATTTT | CASSLGTDTDTQYF
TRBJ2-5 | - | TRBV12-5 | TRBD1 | TGTGCTAGTGGACGACAGGACAGGGGTGAAAAGACCCAGTACTTC | CASGRQDRGEKTQYF
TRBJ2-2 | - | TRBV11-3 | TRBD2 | TGTGCCAGCAGCTCCCGCTTTAGCGGGGAGAACACCGGGGAGCTGTTTTTT | CASSSRFSGENTGELFF
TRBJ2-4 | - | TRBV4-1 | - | TGCGCCAGCAGCCAAGATTCGGAGGGGGCGGGAAACATTCAGTACTTC | CASSQDSEGAGNIQYF
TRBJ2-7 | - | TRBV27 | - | TGTGCCAGCATTCGGGGGTCCTACGAGCAGTACTTC | CASIRGSYEQYF
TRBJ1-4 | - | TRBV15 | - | TGTGCCACCAGCGACAACGATGAAAAACTGTTTTTT | CATSDNDEKLFF
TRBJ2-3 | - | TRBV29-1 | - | TGCAGCGTTGAAGCTCCCGATACGCAGTATTTT | CSVEAPDTQYF
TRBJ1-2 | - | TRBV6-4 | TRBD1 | TGTGCCAGCAGTGAGACGAGGGGGCTCGGTGGCTACACCTTC | CASSETRGLGGYTF
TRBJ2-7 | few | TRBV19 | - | TGTGCCAGTAGTATGTCTAGCTCCTACGAGCAGTACTTC | CASSMSSSYEQYF
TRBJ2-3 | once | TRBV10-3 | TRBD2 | TGTGCCATCAGTGAGGGGCGGGAGTTGAATACGCAGTATTTT | CAISEGRELNTQYF
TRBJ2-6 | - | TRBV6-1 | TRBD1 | TGTGCCAGCAGTGATTCAGGGGGCTCTGGGGCCAACGTCCTGACTTTC | CASSDSGGSGANVLTF
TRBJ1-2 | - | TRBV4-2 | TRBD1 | TGTGCCAGCAGCCAGGCCGGGACAGGGATAGTTGGCTACACCTTC | CASSQAGTGIVGYTF
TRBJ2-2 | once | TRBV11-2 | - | TGTGCCAGCAGCTCGCCGGGCCGTAAGAGGGGACTGAACACCGGGGAGCTGTTTTTT | CASSSPGRKRGLNTGELFF
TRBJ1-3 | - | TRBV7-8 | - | TGTGCCAGCAGCTTCAGGGAGGGCGGAAACACCATATATTTT | CASSFREGGNTIYF
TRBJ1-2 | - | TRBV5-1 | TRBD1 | TGCGCCAGCAGCTTGGCCGGGACAGGGATTTTCTATGGCTACACCTTC | CASSLAGTGIFYGYTF
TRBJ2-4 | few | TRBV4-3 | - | TGCGCCAGCAGCCAAGAATTGGGGGCGGACATTCAGTACTTC | CASSQELGADIQYF
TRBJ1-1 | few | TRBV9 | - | TGTGCCAGCAGCGTGGCCCAAGGAGCTGAAGCTTTCTTT | CASSVAQGAEAFF
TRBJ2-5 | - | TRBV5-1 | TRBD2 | TGCGCCAGCAGCTTGGAGCCCGGGAGGTCGGAGACCCAGTACTTC | CASSLEPGRSETQYF
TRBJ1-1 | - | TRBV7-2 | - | TGTGCCAGCAGCTCCCAGCAGGGAACTGAAGCTTTCTTT | CASSSQQGTEAFF
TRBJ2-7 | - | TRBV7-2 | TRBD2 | TGTGCCAGCAGCCTTAACGGACTAGCGGGAGACCACGAGCAGTACTTC | CASSLNGLAGDHEQYF
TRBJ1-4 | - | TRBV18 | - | TGTGCCAGCTCACCAGATGGCCTCCCTATGGTGGAGGGAGCTAATGAAAAACTGTTTTTT | CASSPDGLPMVEGANEKLFF
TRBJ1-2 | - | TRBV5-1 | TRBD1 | TGCGCCAGCAGCTTGAGGGGGACAGACTATGGCTACACCTTC | CASSLRGTDYGYTF
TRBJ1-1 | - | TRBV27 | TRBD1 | TGTGCCAGCATCCGTCCCGGGACAGAAATGAACACTGAAGCTTTCTTT | CASIRPGTEMNTEAFF
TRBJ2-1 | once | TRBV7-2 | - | TGTGCCAGCATCCATTCAGGTTTTGGAGGAAATGAGCAGTTCTTC | CASIHSGFGGNEQFF
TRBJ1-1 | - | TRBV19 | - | TGTGCCAGTAGTATAGAAGGGAGTGAAGCTTTCTTT | CASSIEGSEAFF
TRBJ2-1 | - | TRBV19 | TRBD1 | TGTGCCAGTAGTATCACACTTAACCGGGACAGGGGGATCTACAATGAGCAGTTCTTC | CASSITLNRDRGIYNEQFF
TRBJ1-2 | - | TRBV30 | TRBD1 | TGTGCCTGGACTACACAAGGGGGCGGCTATGGCTACACCTTC | CAWTTQGGGYGYTF
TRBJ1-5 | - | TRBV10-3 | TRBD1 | TGTGCCATCGGGACAGGGGATGCCAATCAGCCCCAGCATTTT | CAIGTGDANQPQHF
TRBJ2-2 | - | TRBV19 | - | TGTGCCAGTAGCCTACAAGGACTATTCGGGGAGCTGTTTTTT | CASSLQGLFGELFF
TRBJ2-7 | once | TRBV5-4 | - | TGTGCCAGCAGCGTACCCCAGGGGTCCCACGAGCAGTACTTC | CASSVPQGSHEQYF
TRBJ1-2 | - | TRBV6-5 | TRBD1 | TGTGCCAGCAGTTTCGGGGACAGGGTTGGCTACACCTTC | CASSFGDRVGYTF
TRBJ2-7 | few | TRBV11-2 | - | TGTGCCAGCAGCTTAGAAGCCGGCGATTGGGGCCACGAGCAGTACTTC | CASSLEAGDWGHEQYF
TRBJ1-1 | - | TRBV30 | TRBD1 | TGTGCCTGGAGTCTAAGACGACAGGGATACACTGAAGCTTTCTTT | CAWSLRRQGYTEAFF
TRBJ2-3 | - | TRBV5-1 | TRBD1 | TGCGCCAGCAGCTTTACAGGGGGACGCACAGATACGCAGTATTTT | CASSFTGGRTDTQYF
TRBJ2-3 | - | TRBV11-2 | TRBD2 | TGTGCCAGCAGCTTAACGGCGGGAGGAACGGCAGATACGCAGTATTTT | CASSLTAGGTADTQYF
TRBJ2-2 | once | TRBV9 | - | TGTGCCAGCAGCGTAGGTTGGGAGGAGGAGCTGTTTTTT | CASSVGWEEELFF
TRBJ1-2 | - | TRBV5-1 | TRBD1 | TGCGCCAGCAGCGCCGGGGACAGGGGGAGCTACACCTTC | CASSAGDRGSYTF
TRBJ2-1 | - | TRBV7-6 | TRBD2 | TGTGCCAGCAGCCTAGAGGGCGGGAGTCCCTACAATGAGCAGTTCTTC | CASSLEGGSPYNEQFF
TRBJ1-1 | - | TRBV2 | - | TGTGCCAGCAGGGATCTCAGGGAAAACACTGAAGCTTTCTTT | CASRDLRENTEAFF
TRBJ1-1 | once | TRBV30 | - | TGTGCCTGGAGTGGAGGGGGGGCGGATGAAGCTTTCTTT | CAWSGGGADEAFF